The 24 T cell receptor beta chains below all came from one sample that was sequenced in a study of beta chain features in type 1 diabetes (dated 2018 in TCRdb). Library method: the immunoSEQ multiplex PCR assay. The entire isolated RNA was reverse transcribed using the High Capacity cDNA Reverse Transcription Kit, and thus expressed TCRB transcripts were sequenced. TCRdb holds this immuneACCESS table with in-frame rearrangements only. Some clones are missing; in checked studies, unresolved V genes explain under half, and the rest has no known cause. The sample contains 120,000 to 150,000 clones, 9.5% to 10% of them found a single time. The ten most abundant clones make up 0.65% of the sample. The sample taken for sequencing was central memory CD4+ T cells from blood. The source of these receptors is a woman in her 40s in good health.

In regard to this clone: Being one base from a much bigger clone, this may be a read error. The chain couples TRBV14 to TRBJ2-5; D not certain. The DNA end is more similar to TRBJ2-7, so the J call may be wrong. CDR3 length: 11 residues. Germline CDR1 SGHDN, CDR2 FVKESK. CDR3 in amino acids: CASSLSYEQYF. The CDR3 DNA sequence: TGTGCCAGCAGCCTCTCCTACGAGCAGTACTTC.

CDR3 DNA: TGTGCCAGCAGTCCCCGCGCCGACAGGGGGCCGAGCTACACCTTC. Encoded protein: CASSPRADRGPSYTF. The chain employs TRBV6-6 and TRBJ1-2; 10 bases align to TRBD1. Germline V gene data show CDR1 as MNHNY and CDR2 as SVGAGI (reference sequence). The V and J ends lost 5 bases and 9 bases, in that order; junction bases with no gene match: 12. CDR3 length: 15 amino acids.

CDR3 DNA: TGTGCCAGCAGCAAACTAGCGGGGACCTACAATGAGCAGTTCTTC. As protein: CASSKLAGTYNEQFF. This chain joins TRBV9 and TRBJ2-1; TRBD2 matches 10 bases. There are 15 residues in the CDR3. V was clipped by 4 bases and J by 2 bases; unmatched bases: 3. Germline assignment: CDR1 SGDLS and CDR2 YYNGEE.

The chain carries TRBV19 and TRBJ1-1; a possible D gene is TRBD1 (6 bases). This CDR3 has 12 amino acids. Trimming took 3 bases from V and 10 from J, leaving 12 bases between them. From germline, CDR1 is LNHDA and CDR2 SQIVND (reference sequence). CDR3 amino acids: CASSIGQFGAFF. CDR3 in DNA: TGTGCCAGTAGTATCGGACAGTTCGGAGCTTTCTTT.

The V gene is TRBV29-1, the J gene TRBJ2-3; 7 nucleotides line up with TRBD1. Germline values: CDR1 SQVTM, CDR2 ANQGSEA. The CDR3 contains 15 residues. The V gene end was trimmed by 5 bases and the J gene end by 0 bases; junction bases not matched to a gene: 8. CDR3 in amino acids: CSVQKGTASTDTQYF. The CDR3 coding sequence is TGCAGCGTTCAAAAGGGGACAGCTAGCACAGATACGCAGTATTTT.

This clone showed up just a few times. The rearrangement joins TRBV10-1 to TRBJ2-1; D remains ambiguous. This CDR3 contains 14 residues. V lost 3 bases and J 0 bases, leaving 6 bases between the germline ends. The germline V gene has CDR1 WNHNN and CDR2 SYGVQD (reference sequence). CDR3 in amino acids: CASSDTYSYNEQFF. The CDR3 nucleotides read TGCGCCAGCAGTGACACTTACTCCTACAATGAGCAGTTCTTC.

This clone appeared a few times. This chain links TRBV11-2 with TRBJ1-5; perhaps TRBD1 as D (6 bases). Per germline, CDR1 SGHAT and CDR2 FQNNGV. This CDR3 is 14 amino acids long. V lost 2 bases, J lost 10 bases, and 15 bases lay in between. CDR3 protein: CASSLQTGTAPQHF. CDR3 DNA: TGTGCCAGCAGCTTACAAACAGGGACGGCCCCCCAGCATTTT. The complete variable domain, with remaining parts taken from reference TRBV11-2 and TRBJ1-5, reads EAGVAQSPRYKIIEKRQSVAFWCNPISGHATLYWYQQILGQGPKLLIQFQNNGVVDDSQLPKDRFSAERLKGVDSTLKIQPAKLEDSAVYLCASSLQTGTAPQHFGDGTRLSIL.

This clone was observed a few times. The CDR3, as DNA: TGTGCCAGCAGTGAAGCTGGCCTAGCGCCAAGAGAGACCCAGTACTTC. Protein sequence: CASSEAGLAPRETQYF. The gene calls are TRBV2 and TRBJ2-5; possible D gene TRBD2, 6 bases. Trimming left V 0 bases short and J 4 bases short, with 15 bases between. Per germline, CDR1 SNHLY and CDR2 FYNNEI. CDR3 length: 16 residues.

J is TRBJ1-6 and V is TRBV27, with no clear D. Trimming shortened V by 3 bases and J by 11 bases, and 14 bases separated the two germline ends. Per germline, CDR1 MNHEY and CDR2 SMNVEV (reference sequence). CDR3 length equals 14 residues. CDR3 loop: CASSFPDSKTPLHF. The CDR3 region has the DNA TGTGCCAGCAGTTTCCCGGACTCCAAGACACCCCTCCACTTT.

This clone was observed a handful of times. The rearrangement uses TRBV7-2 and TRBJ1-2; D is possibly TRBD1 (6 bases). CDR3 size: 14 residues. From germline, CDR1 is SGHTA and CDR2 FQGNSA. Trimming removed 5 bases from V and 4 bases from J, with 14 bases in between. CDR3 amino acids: CASSPRQESYGYTF. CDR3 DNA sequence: TGTGCCAGCAGCCCGCGACAGGAATCCTATGGCTACACCTTC.

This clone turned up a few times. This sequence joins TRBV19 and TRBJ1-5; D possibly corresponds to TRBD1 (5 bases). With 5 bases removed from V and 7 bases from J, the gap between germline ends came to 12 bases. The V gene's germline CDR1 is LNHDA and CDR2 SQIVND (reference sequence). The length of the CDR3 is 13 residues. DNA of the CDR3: TGTGCCAGTAGTGGGGCGCTGGAACAGCCCCAGCATTTT. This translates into CASSGALEQPQHF.

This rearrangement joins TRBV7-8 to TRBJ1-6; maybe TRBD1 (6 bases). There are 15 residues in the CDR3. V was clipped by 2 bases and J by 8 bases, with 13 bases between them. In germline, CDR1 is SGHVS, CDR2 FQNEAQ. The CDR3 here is CASSLRQGNYSPLHF. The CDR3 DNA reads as TGTGCCAGCAGCTTACGGCAGGGGAATTATTCACCCCTCCACTTT. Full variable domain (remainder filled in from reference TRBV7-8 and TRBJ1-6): GAGVSQSPRYKVAKRGQDVALRCDPISGHVSLFWYQQALGQGPEFLTYFQNEAQLDKSGLPSDRFFAERPEGSVSTLKIQRTQQEDSAVYLCASSLRQGNYSPLHFGNGTRLTVT.

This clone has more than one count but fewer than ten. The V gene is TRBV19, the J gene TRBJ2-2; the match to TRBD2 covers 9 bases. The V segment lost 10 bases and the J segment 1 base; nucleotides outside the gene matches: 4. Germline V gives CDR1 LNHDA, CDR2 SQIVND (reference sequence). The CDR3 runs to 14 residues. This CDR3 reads CATQLAGNTGELFF. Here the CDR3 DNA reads TGTGCCACCCAACTAGCGGGGAACACCGGGGAGCTGTTTTTT.

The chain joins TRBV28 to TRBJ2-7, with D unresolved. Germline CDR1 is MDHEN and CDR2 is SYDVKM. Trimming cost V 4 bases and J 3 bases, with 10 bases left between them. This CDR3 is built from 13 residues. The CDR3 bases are TGTGCCAGCAGTTGGCCCTCCCTCTACGAGCAGTACTTC. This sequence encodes CASSWPSLYEQYF.

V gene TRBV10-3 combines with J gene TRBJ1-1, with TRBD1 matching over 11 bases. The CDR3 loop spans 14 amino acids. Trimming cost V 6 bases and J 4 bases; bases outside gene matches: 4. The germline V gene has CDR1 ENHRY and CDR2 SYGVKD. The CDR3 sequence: CAIRAGTGGTEAFF. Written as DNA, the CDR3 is TGTGCCATCAGGGCGGGGACAGGGGGCACTGAAGCTTTCTTT.

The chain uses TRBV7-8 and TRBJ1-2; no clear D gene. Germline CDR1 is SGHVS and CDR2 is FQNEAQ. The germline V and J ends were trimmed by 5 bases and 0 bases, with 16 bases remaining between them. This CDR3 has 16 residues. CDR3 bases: TGTGCCAGCAGCACTAAGCCCCCCTCGTCTAACTATGGCTACACCTTC. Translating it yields CASSTKPPSSNYGYTF.

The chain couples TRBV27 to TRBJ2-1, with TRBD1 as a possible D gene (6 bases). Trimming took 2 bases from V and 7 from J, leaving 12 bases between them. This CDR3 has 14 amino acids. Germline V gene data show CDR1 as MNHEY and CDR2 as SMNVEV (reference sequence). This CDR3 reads CASSLNRAENEQFF. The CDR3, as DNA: TGTGCCAGCAGTTTAAACAGGGCAGAGAATGAGCAGTTCTTC.

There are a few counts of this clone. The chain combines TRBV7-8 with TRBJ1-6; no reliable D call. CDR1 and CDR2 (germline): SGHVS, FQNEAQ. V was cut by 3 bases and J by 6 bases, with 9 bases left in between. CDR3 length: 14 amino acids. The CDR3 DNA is TGTGCCAGCAGCTTCGCCGCGGTTAATTCACCCCTCCACTTT. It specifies CASSFAAVNSPLHF. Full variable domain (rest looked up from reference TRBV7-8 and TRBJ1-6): GAGVSQSPRYKVAKRGQDVALRCDPISGHVSLFWYQQALGQGPEFLTYFQNEAQLDKSGLPSDRFFAERPEGSVSTLKIQRTQQEDSAVYLCASSFAAVNSPLHFGNGTRLTVT.

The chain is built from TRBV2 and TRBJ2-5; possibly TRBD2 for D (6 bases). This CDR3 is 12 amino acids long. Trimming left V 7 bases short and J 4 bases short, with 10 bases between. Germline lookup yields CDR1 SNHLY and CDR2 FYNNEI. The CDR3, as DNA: TGTGCCAGCACCAGGAGGGGAGAGACCCAGTACTTC. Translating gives CASTRRGETQYF.

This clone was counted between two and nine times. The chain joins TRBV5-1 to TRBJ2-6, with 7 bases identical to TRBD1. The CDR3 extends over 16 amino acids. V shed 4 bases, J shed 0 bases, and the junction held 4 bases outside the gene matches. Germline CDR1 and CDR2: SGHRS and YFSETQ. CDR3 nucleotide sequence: TGCGCCAGCAGCCCGAGACAGGGCTCTGGGGCCAACGTCCTGACTTTC. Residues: CASSPRQGSGANVLTF. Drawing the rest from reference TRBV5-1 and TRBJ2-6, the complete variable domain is KAGVTQTPRYLIKTRGQQVTLSCSPISGHRSVSWYQQTPGQGLQFLFEYFSETQRNKGNFPGRFSGRQFSNSRSEMNVSTLELGDSALYLCASSPRQGSGANVLTFGAGSRLTVL.

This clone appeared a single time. As DNA, the CDR3 is TGTGCCAGTAGTTTCTTAGACAGGAGTGGCTACACCTTC. This encodes CASSFLDRSGYTF. The chain couples TRBV19 to TRBJ1-2; TRBD1 might be the D (6 bases). Trimming shortened V by 5 bases and J by 7 bases, and 14 bases separated the two germline ends. Germline V gene data show CDR1 as LNHDA and CDR2 as SQIVND (reference sequence). This CDR3 spans 13 amino acids.

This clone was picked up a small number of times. CDR3 sequence reads: CASSSDRATEAFF. In nucleotides, the CDR3 is TGTGCCAGTAGTAGCGACAGGGCCACTGAAGCTTTCTTT. J is TRBJ1-1 and V is TRBV19, with 7 bases identical to TRBD1. Germline CDR1 reads LNHDA; CDR2 reads SQIVND (reference sequence). Losses at the gene ends were 4 bases for V and 4 bases for J; bases not matched to a gene: 3. The CDR3 consists of 13 residues. Variable domain in full (rest from reference TRBV19 and TRBJ1-1): DGGITQSPKYLFRKEGQNVTLSCEQNLNHDAMYWYRQDPGQGLRLIYYSQIVNDFQKGDIAEGYSVSREKKESFPLTVTSAQKNPTAFYLCASSSDRATEAFFGQGTRLTVV.

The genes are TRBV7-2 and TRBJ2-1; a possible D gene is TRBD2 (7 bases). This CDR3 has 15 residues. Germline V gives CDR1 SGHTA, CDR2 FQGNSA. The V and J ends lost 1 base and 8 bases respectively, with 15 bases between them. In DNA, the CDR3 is TGTGCCAGCAGCTTAGTTGAGGGGGGGGGCCATGAGCAGTTCTTC. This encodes CASSLVEGGGHEQFF.

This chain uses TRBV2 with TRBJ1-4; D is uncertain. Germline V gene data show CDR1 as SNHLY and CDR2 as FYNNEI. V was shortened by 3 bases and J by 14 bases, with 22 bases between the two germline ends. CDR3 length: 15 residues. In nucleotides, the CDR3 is TGTGCCAGCAGTGACCCCTCAACTGGTCTCGCGACTCTGTTTTTT. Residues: CASSDPSTGLATLFF.